This TCR beta chain was sequenced in a study of OX40 agonist ivuxolimab in advanced cancers. Study-level information: Treatment of patients was with ivuxolimab, an agonistic anti-OX40 (CD134) antibody. Patients received intravenous ivuxolimab every 2 weeks at 0.01 to 10 mg/kg.

As concerns this clone: Antigen specificity is unknown.

Clones were sequenced by immunoSEQ multiplex PCR, and TCRdb holds only the in-frame ones, with some missing. The sample lists 67,000 or so clones, about nine tenths seen once, with under 3.5% in the top ten. Overall study findings and caveats: Certain nonresponding patients likewise had low normalized T-cell clonal expansion. In general, CD8+ T cells held more expanded clones than CD4+ did, on average.

The CDR3 length is 14 residues. The V end lost 5 bases, the J end lost 2 bases, and 9 bases lay between the germline ends. Germline loops: CDR1 MNHNS, CDR2 SASEGT. This chain joins TRBV6-1 and TRBJ2-2, with unresolved D. The starting material was CD4+ or CD8+ T cells sorted from blood, obtained in a trial of the OX40 agonist ivuxolimab. The clonotype comes from an adult with an advanced solid tumor such as melanoma, head and neck, liver or kidney cancer. CDR3 loop: CASSQPPNTGELFF. Written as DNA, the CDR3 is TGTGCCAGCAGTCAGCCGCCAAACACCGGGGAGCTGTTTTTT.